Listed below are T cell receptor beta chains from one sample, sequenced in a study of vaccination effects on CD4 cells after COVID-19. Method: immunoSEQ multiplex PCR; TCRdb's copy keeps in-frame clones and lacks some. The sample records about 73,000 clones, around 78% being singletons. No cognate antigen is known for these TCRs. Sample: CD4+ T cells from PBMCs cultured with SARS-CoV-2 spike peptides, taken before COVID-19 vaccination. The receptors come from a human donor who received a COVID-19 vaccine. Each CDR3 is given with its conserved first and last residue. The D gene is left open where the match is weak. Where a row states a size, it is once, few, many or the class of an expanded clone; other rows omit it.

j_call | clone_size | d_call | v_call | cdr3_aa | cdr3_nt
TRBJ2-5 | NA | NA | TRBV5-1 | CASSLDRWGETQYF | TGCGCCAGCAGCCTAGACCGCTGGGGAGAGACCCAGTACTTC
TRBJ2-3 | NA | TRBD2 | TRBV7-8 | CASSLSVWTSPDTQYF | TGTGCCAGCAGCTTATCGGTTTGGACTAGCCCCGATACGCAGTATTTT
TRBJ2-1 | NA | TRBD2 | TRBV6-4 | CASSDSSSGGAHEQFF | TGTGCCAGCAGTGACTCGTCTAGCGGGGGGGCGCATGAGCAGTTCTTC
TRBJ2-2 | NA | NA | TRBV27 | CASSPGPTRHRKNTGELFF | TGTGCCAGCAGTCCAGGCCCTACCCGACACCGAAAGAACACCGGGGAGCTGTTTTTT
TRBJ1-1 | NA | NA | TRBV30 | CAWSTGTDNTEAFF | TGTGCCTGGAGTACTGGGACGGATAACACTGAAGCTTTCTTT
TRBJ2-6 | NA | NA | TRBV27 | CASKKWDSGANVLTF | TGTGCCAGCAAGAAATGGGACTCTGGGGCCAACGTCCTGACTTTC
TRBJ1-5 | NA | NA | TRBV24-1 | CATSVPTVNQPQHF | TGTGCCACCAGTGTACCGACAGTTAATCAGCCCCAGCATTTT
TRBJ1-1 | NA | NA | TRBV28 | CASSLPFRYTEAFF | TGTGCCAGCAGTCTCCCCTTTAGATACACTGAAGCTTTCTTT
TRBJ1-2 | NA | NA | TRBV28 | CASRGTGVRKYGYTF | TGTGCCAGCAGGGGGACGGGGGTTAGGAAATATGGCTACACCTTC
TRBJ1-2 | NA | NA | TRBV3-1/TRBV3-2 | CASSQILYTGTIYGYTF | TGTGCCAGCAGCCAAATCCTTTATACAGGGACTATCTATGGCTACACCTTC
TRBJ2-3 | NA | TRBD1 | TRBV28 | CASSTNRGLGDTQYF | TGTGCCAGCAGTACGAACAGGGGGCTCGGAGATACGCAGTATTTT
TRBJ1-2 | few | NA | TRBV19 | CASSFWEGDENGYYGYTF | TGTGCCAGTAGTTTTTGGGAGGGGGATGAAAACGGATACTATGGCTACACCTTC
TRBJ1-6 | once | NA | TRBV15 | CATSRIYNSPLHF | TGTGCCACCAGCAGAATCTATAATTCACCCCTCCACTTT
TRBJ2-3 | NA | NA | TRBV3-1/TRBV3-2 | CASSQRDQSTDTQYF | TGTGCCAGCAGCCAAAGGGACCAGAGCACAGATACGCAGTATTTT
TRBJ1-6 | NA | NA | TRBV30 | CAWTGAVKSPLHF | TGTGCCTGGACAGGGGCTGTAAAATCACCCCTCCACTTT
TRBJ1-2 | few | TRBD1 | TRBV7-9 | CASSVGQGYGYTF | TGTGCCAGCAGCGTTGGACAGGGCTATGGCTACACCTTC
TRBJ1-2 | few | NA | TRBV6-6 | CALRASTDGNYGYTF | TGTGCTCTTCGAGCATCTACCGACGGAAACTATGGCTACACCTTC
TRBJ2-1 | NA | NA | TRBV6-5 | CASRMNWGLNEQFF | TGTGCCAGCAGGATGAACTGGGGCTTGAATGAGCAGTTCTTC
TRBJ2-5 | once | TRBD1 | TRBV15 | CATSARGQGNQAAQYF | TGTGCCACCAGCGCCCGGGGACAGGGGAATCAGGCGGCCCAGTACTTC
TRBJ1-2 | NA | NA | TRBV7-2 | CASSQYYTVNYGYTF | TGTGCCAGCAGCCAATATTACACAGTGAACTATGGCTACACCTTC
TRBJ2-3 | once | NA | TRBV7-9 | CASSPMGGSTDTQYF | TGTGCCAGCAGCCCCATGGGCGGGAGCACAGATACGCAGTATTTT
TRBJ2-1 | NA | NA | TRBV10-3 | CAISERVENEQFF | TGTGCCATCAGTGAGAGAGTAGAAAATGAGCAGTTCTTC
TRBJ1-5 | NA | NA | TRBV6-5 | CASSYARYNQPQHF | TGTGCCAGCAGTTACGCAAGATACAATCAGCCCCAGCATTTT
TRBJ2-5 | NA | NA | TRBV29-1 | CSVDAENQETQYF | TGCAGCGTTGATGCGGAGAACCAAGAGACCCAGTACTTC
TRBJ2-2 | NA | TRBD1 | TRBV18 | CASSGGRQGATGELFF | TGTGCCAGCTCAGGAGGTCGACAGGGTGCCACCGGGGAGCTGTTTTTT
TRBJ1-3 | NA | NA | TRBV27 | CASSSFTGGGNTIYF | TGTGCCAGCAGTTCCTTCACTGGTGGGGGAAACACCATATATTTT
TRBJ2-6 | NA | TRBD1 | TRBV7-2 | CASSLGSGRGLDGANVLTF | TGTGCCAGCAGCTTGGGGTCGGGCAGGGGGCTCGATGGGGCCAACGTCCTGACTTTC
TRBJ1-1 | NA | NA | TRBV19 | CASSIDRGTEAFF | TGTGCCAGTAGTATAGACCGGGGGACTGAAGCTTTCTTT
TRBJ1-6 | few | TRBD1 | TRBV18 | CASSPGTGNSPLHF | TGTGCCAGCTCACCCGGGACAGGGAATTCACCCCTCCACTTT
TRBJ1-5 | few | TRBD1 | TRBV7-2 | CASSLQGAGQPQHF | TGTGCCAGCAGCTTACAGGGGGCTGGCCAGCCCCAGCATTTT